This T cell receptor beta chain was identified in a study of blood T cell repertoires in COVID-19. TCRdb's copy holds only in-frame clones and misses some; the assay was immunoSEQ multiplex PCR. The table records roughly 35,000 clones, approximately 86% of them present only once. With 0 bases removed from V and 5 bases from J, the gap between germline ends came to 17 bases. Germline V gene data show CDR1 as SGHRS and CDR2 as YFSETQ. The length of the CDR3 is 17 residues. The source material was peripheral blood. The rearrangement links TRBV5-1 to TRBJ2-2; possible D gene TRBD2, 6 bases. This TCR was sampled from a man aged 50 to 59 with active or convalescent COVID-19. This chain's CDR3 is CASSLAAGGVGTGELFF. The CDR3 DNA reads TGCGCCAGCAGCTTGGCCGCCGGGGGAGTCGGGACCGGGGAGCTGTTTTTT. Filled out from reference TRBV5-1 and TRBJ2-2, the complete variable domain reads KAGVTQTPRYLIKTRGQQVTLSCSPISGHRSVSWYQQTPGQGLQFLFEYFSETQRNKGNFPGRFSGRQFSNSRSEMNVSTLELGDSALYLCASSLAAGGVGTGELFFGEGSRLTVL.